A selection of T cell receptor beta chains follows, all from one sample in a study of PD-1 blockade in classical Hodgkin lymphoma. Assay used: immunoSEQ multiplex PCR; TCRdb lists only in-frame clones, some missing. The table records 130,000 to 150,000 clones, around 84% of them present only once. Sequenced material: peripheral blood mononuclear cells (PBMCs), taken before the second cycle of nivolumab. These receptors came from a human donor with classical Hodgkin lymphoma. Both conserved end residues are part of each CDR3. D genes are given only for firm matches. Where a row states a size, it is once, few, many or the class of an expanded clone; other rows omit it.

j_call: TRBJ2-3
v_call: TRBV5-1
clone_size: .
d_call: TRBD2
cdr3_nt: TGCGCCAGCAGCTCCGGGACTAGTCCTGATACGCAGTATTTT
cdr3_aa: CASSSGTSPDTQYF

j_call: TRBJ1-2
v_call: TRBV5-6
clone_size: .
d_call: .
cdr3_nt: TGTGCCAGCAGCTTGGCCGGCAGCTCTTATGGCTACACCTTC
cdr3_aa: CASSLAGSSYGYTF

j_call: TRBJ1-2
v_call: TRBV5-6
clone_size: .
d_call: .
cdr3_nt: TGTGCCAGCAGCTTTTGGAGCCCCATCGGCTACACCTTC
cdr3_aa: CASSFWSPIGYTF

j_call: TRBJ2-7
v_call: TRBV6-5
clone_size: .
d_call: .
cdr3_nt: TGTGCCAGCAGTTTCGGGGACGAGCAGTACTTC
cdr3_aa: CASSFGDEQYF

j_call: TRBJ2-2
v_call: TRBV5-1
clone_size: .
d_call: .
cdr3_nt: TGCGCCAGCAGCTTGGTTGTGGGCACCGGGGAGCTGTTTTTT
cdr3_aa: CASSLVVGTGELFF

j_call: TRBJ2-5
v_call: TRBV19
clone_size: .
d_call: .
cdr3_nt: TGTGCCAGTAGTCTGAGAGGAAGGGAGACCCAGTACTTC
cdr3_aa: CASSLRGRETQYF

j_call: TRBJ2-7
v_call: TRBV7-9
clone_size: .
d_call: .
cdr3_nt: TGTGCCAGCAGCTTATCTCTGGGATGGGACGAGCAGTACTTC
cdr3_aa: CASSLSLGWDEQYF

j_call: TRBJ1-4
v_call: TRBV4-1
clone_size: .
d_call: .
cdr3_nt: TGCGCCAGCAGCCAAGAACCCCTCCGGAGGGTGGGTAATGAAAAACTGTTTTTT
cdr3_aa: CASSQEPLRRVGNEKLFF

j_call: TRBJ2-1
v_call: TRBV28
clone_size: once
d_call: .
cdr3_nt: TGTGCCAGCATTCCAGCGGCAGGAAATGAGCAGTTCTTC
cdr3_aa: CASIPAAGNEQFF

j_call: TRBJ1-3
v_call: TRBV5-1
clone_size: .
d_call: .
cdr3_nt: TGCGCCAGCAGCCTGGAGGACTCTGGAAACACCATATATTTT
cdr3_aa: CASSLEDSGNTIYF